This T cell receptor beta chain was observed in a study of Graves' ophthalmopathy and Graves' hyperthyroidism. Study conclusions and caveats: At about 69% sensitivity and 72.22% specificity, the model predicted progression of the ophthalmopathy.

Each diagnosis was determined on the basis of clinical symptoms, serum thyroxine, TRAb, thyroid ultrasound and orbital computed tomography. This clonotype was observed many times. Its antigen is as yet unknown. Germline CDR1 reads SQVTM; CDR2 reads ANQGSEA. Trimming stripped 6 bases from V and 0 bases from J, with 20 bases between. This CDR3 has 16 residues. The authors amplified TCR beta CDR3 regions, and they did so from RNA transcripts for repertoire sequencing. A first-round RT-PCR used HTBI primers, followed by a second-round multiplex PCR. TCRdb used MiXCR to reprocess the multiplex PCR reads, holding one entry per CDR3 protein. This sample has hundreds of thousands of distinct CDR3 sequences, with about 24% found just once.

The sample taken for sequencing was peripheral blood. The origin of this receptor is a woman younger than 30 with stable Graves' hyperthyroidism. Some clones in this sample may be carry-over from other donors' samples. The chain recombines TRBV29-1 with TRBJ1-2; D might be TRBD1 (5 bases). The CDR3 DNA sequence: TGCAGCGTGAAGGACATTCCCCCTATCCCTAACTATGGCTACACCTTC. Protein: CSVKDIPPIPNYGYTF.